This T cell receptor beta chain appears in the sequencing data of a study of Ad26.COV2.S vaccination and SARS-CoV-2 variants. Turning to the study itself: The Ad26.COV2.S arm of the COV1001 trial was where the donor was placed.

Profiled with immunoSEQ multiplex PCR; TCRdb holds only in-frame clones, not every one. Of approximately 460,000 clones in the sample, 80% to 90% were seen once. CDR1 is SGHTA and CDR2 is FQGTGA in the germline V gene. This CDR3 region has 12 residues. Losses at the gene ends were 6 bases for V and 11 bases for J; bases not matched to a gene: 7. Regarding treatment: approximately 18 received Ad26.COV2.S at low or high dose, single or two shots; roughly 5 received placebo; per-sample allocation not given. Sampling was done on day 63 after the first vaccine or placebo injection. The administered vaccine (an Ad26 vector) expressed Wuhan-strain SARS-CoV-2 spike.

The sequence came from a person aged 18-60 years who received the Ad26.COV2.S COVID-19 vaccine or a placebo. V and J are TRBV7-3 and TRBJ1-5; TRBD1 agrees at 7 bases. Material: peripheral blood, obtained in a trial of Ad26.COV2.S vaccine versus placebo. This CDR3 is CASRGRGFSQHF. DNA for the CDR3: TGTGCCAGCAGGGGCAGGGGGTTTTCCCAGCATTTT.